These 2 T cell receptor beta chains came from one sample sequenced in a study of T cell changes during pregnancy in multiple sclerosis. The assay was immunoSEQ multiplex PCR, and TCRdb's table has in-frame clones only and misses some. This sample has approximately 60,000 clones, with 80% to 95% found just once. Sequences were derived from CD8+ T cells from peripheral blood mononuclear cells, sampled in the second trimester of pregnancy. All receptors derive from a female donor with multiple sclerosis, enrolled in a pregnancy study.

This chain connects TRBV7-9 to TRBJ1-1; a possible D gene is TRBD1 (5 bases). V dropped 5 bases and J dropped 3 bases, with 16 bases sitting between them. Per the germline V gene, CDR1 is SEHNR and CDR2 is FQNEAQ (reference sequence). The CDR3 has 15 residues. This CDR3 reads CASSPPGGGDTEAFF. CDR3 coding DNA: TGTGCCAGCAGCCCCCCGGGCGGGGGGGACACTGAAGCTTTCTTT.

This chain joins TRBV5-1 and TRBJ2-7; possible D gene TRBD1, 5 bases. The CDR3 loop spans 14 amino acids. Germline V gives CDR1 SGHRS, CDR2 YFSETQ. The germline V and J ends were trimmed by 0 bases and 1 base, with 8 bases remaining between them. The CDR3: CASSLAPGSYEQYF. The CDR3 DNA is TGCGCCAGCAGCTTGGCCCCAGGGTCCTACGAGCAGTACTTC.